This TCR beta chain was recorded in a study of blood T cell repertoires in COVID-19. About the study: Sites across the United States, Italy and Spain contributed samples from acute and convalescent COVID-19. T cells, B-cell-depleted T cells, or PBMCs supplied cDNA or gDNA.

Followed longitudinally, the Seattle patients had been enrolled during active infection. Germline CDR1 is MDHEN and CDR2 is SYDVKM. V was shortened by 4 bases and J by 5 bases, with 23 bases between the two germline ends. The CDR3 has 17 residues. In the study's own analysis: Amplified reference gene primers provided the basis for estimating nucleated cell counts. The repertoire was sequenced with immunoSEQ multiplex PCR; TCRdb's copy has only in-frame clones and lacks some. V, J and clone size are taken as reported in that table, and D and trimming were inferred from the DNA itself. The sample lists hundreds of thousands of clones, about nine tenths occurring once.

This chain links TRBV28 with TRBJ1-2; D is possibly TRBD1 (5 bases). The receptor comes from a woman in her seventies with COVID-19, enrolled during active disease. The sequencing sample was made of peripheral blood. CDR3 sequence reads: CASSSGGTVPKGYGYTF. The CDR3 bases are TGTGCCAGCAGTTCGGGGGGGACGGTCCCTAAGGGGTATGGCTACACCTTC.